These 24 T cell receptor beta chains came from one sample sequenced in a study of blood T cell repertoires in COVID-19. Measured with immunoSEQ multiplex PCR; TCRdb has only the in-frame clones, and not every one. The sample has hundreds of thousands of clones; approximately 88% are singletons. Sequenced input: peripheral blood. The receptors originated from a man between 18 and 29 years old with active or convalescent COVID-19.

The V gene is TRBV7-2, the J gene TRBJ2-3; no clear D. The V gene's germline CDR1 is SGHTA and CDR2 FQGNSA. V lost 5 bases and J 5 bases, leaving 20 bases between the germline ends. CDR3 length equals 16 residues. In DNA, the CDR3 is TGTGCCAGCAGCCCGGATGCTTACTGGTCGGGAGATACGCAGTATTTT. It codes for CASSPDAYWSGDTQYF. Together with reference TRBV7-2 and TRBJ2-3, the CDR3 gives the full variable domain: GAGVSQSPSNKVTEKGKDVELRCDPISGHTALYWYRQSLGQGLEFLIYFQGNSAPDKSGLPSDRFSAERTGGSVSTLTIQRTQQEDSAVYLCASSPDAYWSGDTQYFGPGTRLTVL.

The rearrangement joins TRBV4-1 to TRBJ2-7; 11 nucleotides match TRBD2. V trimming: 0 bases; J trimming: 6 bases; junction bases outside the gene matches: 7. Germline CDR1 reads MGHRA; CDR2 reads YSYEKL. This CDR3 spans 16 amino acids. CDR3 protein: CASSQDSASGGREQYF. In nucleotides, the CDR3 is TGCGCCAGCAGCCAAGATTCCGCTAGCGGGGGGCGCGAGCAGTACTTC.

The V gene is TRBV6-2 or TRBV6-3, the J gene TRBJ2-1; 7 bases map to TRBD1. V lost 6 bases to trimming and J lost 5 bases; unmatched junction nucleotides: 1. Germline V gene lookup returns CDR1 MNHEY and CDR2 SVGEGT. This CDR3 has 12 residues. The CDR3 loop reads CASSGTDNEQFF. The CDR3 region has the DNA TGTGCCAGCAGCGGGACAGACAATGAGCAGTTCTTC.

This sequence joins TRBV9 and TRBJ1-6; 9 bases map to TRBD1. This CDR3 has 20 residues. Germline V gives CDR1 SGDLS, CDR2 YYNGEE. Losses at the gene ends were 0 bases for V and 0 bases for J; bases not matched to a gene: 10. For the CDR3, the DNA is TGTGCCAGCAGCGTAGTAGGCAGGGACAGGGTGAGCTCCTATAATTCACCCCTCCACTTT. Translating it yields CASSVVGRDRVSSYNSPLHF.

The V call is TRBV6-5, the J call TRBJ1-3; TRBD1 might be the D (5 bases). V was pared by 7 bases and J by 4 bases, with 17 bases between. Germline V lookup: CDR1 MNHEY, CDR2 SVGAGI. CDR3 size: 15 residues. This CDR3 reads CASTERGRLGNTIYF. The CDR3 bases are TGTGCCAGCACCGAAAGGGGTAGGCTCGGAAACACCATATATTTT.

The chain recombines TRBV24-1 with TRBJ1-4; D perhaps matches TRBD1 (6 bases). With 8 bases removed from V and 0 bases from J, the gap between germline ends came to 12 bases. The CDR3 runs to 15 residues. Germline CDR1 and CDR2: KGHDR and SFDVKD. The CDR3 DNA sequence: TGTGCCACCACGACAGGAAGGGCAACTAATGAAAAACTGTTTTTT. This encodes CATTTGRATNEKLFF.

The chain recombines TRBV11-2 with TRBJ2-3; D perhaps matches TRBD2 (6 bases). CDR1 is SGHAT and CDR2 is FQNNGV in the germline V gene. V dropped 6 bases and J dropped 5 bases, with 9 bases sitting between them. The length of the CDR3 is 12 residues. DNA for the CDR3: TGTGCCAGCAGACCCGGGGGAGATACGCAGTATTTT. The encoded protein is CASRPGGDTQYF.

The chain is built from TRBV14 and TRBJ2-1, with 8 bases aligning to TRBD1. This CDR3 contains 13 residues. Germline V lookup: CDR1 SGHDN, CDR2 FVKESK. V lost 2 bases to trimming and J lost 8 bases; unmatched junction nucleotides: 2. The CDR3 loop reads CASSQQGADEQFF. The CDR3 DNA reads TGTGCCAGCAGCCAACAGGGGGCGGATGAGCAGTTCTTC.

This clone appeared a single time. The gene calls are TRBV18 and TRBJ2-3; no firm D call. V was pared by 4 bases and J by 2 bases, with 10 bases between. Per germline, CDR1 KGHSH and CDR2 LQKENI. This CDR3 region has 14 residues. The CDR3: CASSRQTDTDTQYF. The CDR3 DNA follows: TGTGCCAGCTCACGGCAAACAGACACAGATACGCAGTATTTT. Complete variable domain (other parts from reference TRBV18 and TRBJ2-3): NAGVMQNPRHLVRRRGQEARLRCSPMKGHSHVYWYRQLPEEGLKFMVYLQKENIIDESGMPKERFSAEFPKEGPSILRIQQVVRGDSAAYFCASSRQTDTDTQYFGPGTRLTVL.

V and J are TRBV6-4 and TRBJ2-1; the match to TRBD2 covers 7 bases. Germline V gene sequence: CDR1 MRHNA, CDR2 SNTAGT. V trimming: 0 bases; J trimming: 4 bases; junction bases outside the gene matches: 3. This CDR3 is built from 15 residues. Written as DNA, the CDR3 is TGTGCCAGCAGTGACTCGTCAGCGGGGTACAATGAGCAGTTCTTC. Its translation is CASSDSSAGYNEQFF.

The chain couples TRBV12-3 or TRBV12-4 to TRBJ2-1, with TRBD1 matching 10 bases. Trimming cost V 4 bases and J 13 bases; bases outside gene matches: 7. The length of the CDR3 is 13 residues. Here the CDR3 DNA reads TGTGCCAGCAGTTCAGGGACAGGGGAGGATCAGTTCTTC. This gives the protein CASSSGTGEDQFF.

This chain joins TRBV5-4 and TRBJ1-4; 7 nucleotides agree with TRBD1. Germline CDR1 is SGHNT and CDR2 is YYREEE (reference sequence). The CDR3 is made up of 14 amino acids. V gave up 4 bases and J gave up 8 bases; unmatched junction bases: 8. CDR3 amino acids: CASSKTGTEEKLFF. The CDR3 DNA follows: TGTGCCAGCAGCAAGACAGGGACGGAAGAAAAACTGTTTTTT.

The chain is built from TRBV12-5 and TRBJ1-6; D ambiguous. This CDR3 has 14 residues. Germline CDR1 and CDR2: LGHNT and FRNRAP. V was clipped by 5 bases and J by 1 base, with 6 bases between them. The CDR3 nucleotides read TGTGCTAGTGGTCTCGAGTCCTATAATTCACCCCTCCACTTT. This encodes CASGLESYNSPLHF.

CDR3 bases: TGTGCCAGCAGCCAACAGCGGGGGGGCCCCCACGTAATAGAGGAGCAGTACTTC. Translated, it gives CASSQQRGGPHVIEEQYF. J is TRBJ2-7 and V is TRBV3-1 (or the pseudogene TRBV3-2); TRBD2 aligns across 10 bases. The germline V gene encodes CDR1 LGHDT and CDR2 YNNKEL (reference sequence). The trim removed 2 bases at V and 7 bases at J, leaving 17 bases unmatched. The CDR3 spans 18 residues.

This chain joins TRBV18 and TRBJ1-6; no clear D gene. Trimming cost V 0 bases and J 10 bases, with 13 bases left between them. The CDR3 is made up of 15 amino acids. The germline V gene has CDR1 KGHSH and CDR2 LQKENI. CDR3 sequence reads: CASSPPPIGGSPLHF. The CDR3 DNA sequence: TGTGCCAGCTCACCACCTCCGATAGGAGGATCACCCCTCCACTTT.

The CDR3 spells CAISRDREGYGYTF. In DNA form, the CDR3 reads TGTGCCATCAGTAGGGACAGGGAAGGATATGGCTACACCTTC. V is TRBV10-3 and J is TRBJ1-2, with 9 bases lining up with TRBD1. V was clipped by 5 bases and J by 5 bases; unmatched bases: 6. The germline CDR1 and CDR2 sequences are ENHRY and SYGVKD. This CDR3 contains 14 residues.

The chain joins TRBV12-3 or TRBV12-4 to TRBJ1-2, with D maybe TRBD1 (5 bases). V lost 11 bases and J 4 bases, leaving 11 bases between the germline ends. This CDR3 is built from 11 residues. CDR3: CAVRGGYGYTF. The DNA for the CDR3 is TGTGCCGTTAGGGGTGGCTATGGCTACACCTTC.

The chain couples TRBV5-6 to TRBJ2-7; 7 bases match TRBD1. The CDR3 runs 18 residues. The V segment lost 0 bases and the J segment 0 bases; nucleotides outside the gene matches: 12. CDR1 SGHDT and CDR2 YYEEEE come from the germline V gene. CDR3: CASSLGASTGASSYEQYF. The CDR3 region has the DNA TGTGCCAGCAGCTTGGGAGCTTCTACAGGGGCCTCCTCCTACGAGCAGTACTTC.

The V gene is TRBV6-5, the J gene TRBJ1-5, with unresolved D. CDR1 and CDR2 from the germline V gene are MNHEY and SVGAGI. Trimming cost V 4 bases and J 0 bases, with 7 bases left between them. The CDR3 contains 14 residues. The CDR3 reads CASSSYSSNQPQHF. The CDR3 region has the DNA TGTGCCAGCAGTTCCTACAGTAGCAATCAGCCCCAGCATTTT.

The CDR3 coding sequence is TGTGCCAGCAGCCCCTTTAGAGAGACCCAGTACTTC. This encodes CASSPFRETQYF. The V gene is TRBV12-3 or TRBV12-4, the J gene TRBJ2-5; D ambiguous. V lost 6 bases and J 4 bases, leaving 9 bases between the germline ends. This CDR3 has 12 residues.

The V call is TRBV11-3, the J call TRBJ1-3, with TRBD1 identical over 7 bases. The CDR3 sequence is 15 residues long. The J segment lost 0 bases and the V segment lost 4 bases, leaving 3 bases of the junction unmatched. The germline V gene encodes CDR1 SGHNT and CDR2 YENEEA. This chain's CDR3 is CASSSQGSSGNTIYF. CDR3 bases: TGTGCCAGCAGCTCACAGGGGAGCTCTGGAAACACCATATATTTT.

V is TRBV12-5 and J is TRBJ1-3; a possible D gene is TRBD1 (5 bases). This CDR3 has 15 amino acids. Trimming pared 3 bases from V and 4 bases from J, leaving 13 bases between. Per germline, CDR1 LGHNT and CDR2 FRNRAP. The CDR3 is CASGFGAGGGNTIYF. The CDR3, as DNA: TGTGCTAGTGGTTTCGGGGCGGGAGGCGGAAACACCATATATTTT. The full variable domain, in which reference TRBV12-5 and TRBJ1-3 provide the parts outside the CDR3, is DARVTQTPRHKVTEMGQEVTMRCQPILGHNTVFWYRQTMMQGLELLAYFRNRAPLDDSGMPKDRFSAEMPDATLATLKIQPSEPRDSAVYFCASGFGAGGGNTIYFGEGSWLTVV.

This clone came up once. The rearrangement uses TRBV18 and TRBJ1-3, with 9 nucleotides matching TRBD1. Trimming took 3 bases from V and 4 from J; bases not matched to a gene: 7. There are 16 residues in the CDR3. In germline, CDR1 is KGHSH, CDR2 LQKENI. CDR3 nucleotide sequence: TGTGCCAGCTCACCTCCCGGGACAGGGTCCGGAAACACCATATATTTT. This sequence encodes CASSPPGTGSGNTIYF.

The V call is TRBV9, the J call TRBJ1-6; possible D gene TRBD1, 5 bases. Per the germline V gene, CDR1 is SGDLS and CDR2 is YYNGEE. Trimming cost V 4 bases and J 7 bases, with 15 bases left between them. The CDR3 covers 15 residues. CDR3: CASSPRGMANSPLHF. The CDR3 DNA reads TGTGCCAGCAGCCCACGGGGGATGGCGAATTCACCCCTCCACTTT.